This T cell receptor (beta chain) appears in the sequencing data of a study of cytomegalovirus exposure and HLA in healthy donors. General study findings and limits: A later look showed TCR association rates differing by HLA locus, highest for DRB1 and lowest for HLA-C. A missense DCLRE1C variant was associated with V- and J-gene trimming of TCR beta chains in a later analysis, and an independent cohort replicated the association.

The PCR contained 60 Vbeta and 13 Jbeta primers. The protocol was immunoSEQ multiplex PCR, while the TCRdb copy is restricted to in-frame clones and leaves out a portion. The sample consists of under 90,000 clones, 85% to 90% of them appearing once. Details on this clone: The target antigen is unknown.

Per the germline V gene, CDR1 is MNHEY and CDR2 is SVGAGI. The CDR3 spans 15 residues. With V trimmed by 2 bases and J by 1 base, 3 bases remained unmatched. Specimen: PBMCs. The clonotype originates from a man younger than 30 in good health and CMV-seronegative. J is TRBJ1-1 and V is TRBV6-5; 8 bases map to TRBD1. The CDR3 DNA reads TGTGCCAGCAGTTACAACACAGGGGGGAACACTGAAGCTTTCTTT. Its translation is CASSYNTGGNTEAFF.